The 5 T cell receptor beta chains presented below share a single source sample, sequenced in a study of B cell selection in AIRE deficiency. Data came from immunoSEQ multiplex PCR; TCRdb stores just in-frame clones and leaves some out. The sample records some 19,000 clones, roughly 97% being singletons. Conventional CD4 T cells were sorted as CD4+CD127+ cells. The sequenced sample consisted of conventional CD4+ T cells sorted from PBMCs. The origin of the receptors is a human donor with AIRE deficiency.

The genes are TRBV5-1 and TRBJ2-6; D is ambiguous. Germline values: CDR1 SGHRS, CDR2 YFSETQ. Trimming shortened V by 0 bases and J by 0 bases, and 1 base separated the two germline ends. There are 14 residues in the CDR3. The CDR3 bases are TGCGCCAGCAGCTTGGGCTCTGGGGCCAACGTCCTGACTTTC. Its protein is CASSLGSGANVLTF.

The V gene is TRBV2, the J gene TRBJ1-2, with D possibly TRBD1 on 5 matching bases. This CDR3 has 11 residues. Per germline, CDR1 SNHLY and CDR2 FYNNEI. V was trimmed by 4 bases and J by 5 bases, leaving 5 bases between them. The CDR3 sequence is CASSGGYGYTF. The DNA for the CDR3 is TGTGCCAGCAGTGGGGGGTATGGCTACACCTTC.

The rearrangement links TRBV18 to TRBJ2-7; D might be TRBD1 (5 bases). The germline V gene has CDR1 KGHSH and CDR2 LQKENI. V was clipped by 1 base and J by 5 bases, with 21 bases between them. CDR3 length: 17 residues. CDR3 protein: CASSPRPSGFNNDEQYF. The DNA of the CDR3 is TGTGCCAGCTCACCACGGCCCTCAGGGTTTAATAATGACGAGCAGTACTTC.

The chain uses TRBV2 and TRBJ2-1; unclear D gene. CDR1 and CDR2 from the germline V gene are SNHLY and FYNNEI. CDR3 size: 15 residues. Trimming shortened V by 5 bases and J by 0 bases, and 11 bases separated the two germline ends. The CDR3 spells CASSRDGSSYNEQFF. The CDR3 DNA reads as TGTGCCAGCAGTCGAGACGGTAGCTCCTACAATGAGCAGTTCTTC.

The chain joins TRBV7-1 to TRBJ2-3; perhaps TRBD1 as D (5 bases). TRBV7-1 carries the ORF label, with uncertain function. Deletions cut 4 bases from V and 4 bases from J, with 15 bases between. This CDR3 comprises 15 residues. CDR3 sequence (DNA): TGTGCCAGCAGCTTAGAGTCCCAGGGCTCAGATACGCAGTATTTT. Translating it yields CASSLESQGSDTQYF.